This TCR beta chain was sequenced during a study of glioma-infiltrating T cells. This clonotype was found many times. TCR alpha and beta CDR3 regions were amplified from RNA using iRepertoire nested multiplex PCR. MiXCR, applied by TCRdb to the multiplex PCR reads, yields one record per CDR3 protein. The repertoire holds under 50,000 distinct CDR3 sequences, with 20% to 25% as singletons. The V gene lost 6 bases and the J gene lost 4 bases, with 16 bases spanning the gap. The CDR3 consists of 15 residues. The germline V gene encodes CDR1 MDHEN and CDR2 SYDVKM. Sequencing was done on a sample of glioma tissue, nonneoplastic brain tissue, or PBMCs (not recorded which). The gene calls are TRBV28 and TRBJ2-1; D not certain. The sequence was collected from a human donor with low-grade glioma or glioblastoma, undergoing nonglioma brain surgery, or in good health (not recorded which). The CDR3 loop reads CASSKPIKVYNEQFF. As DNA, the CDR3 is TGTGCCAGCAGCAAACCGATTAAGGTTTACAATGAGCAGTTCTTC.